Listed below are T cell receptor beta chains from one sample, sequenced in a study of blood T cell repertoires in COVID-19. The repertoire was sequenced with immunoSEQ multiplex PCR; TCRdb's copy has only in-frame clones and lacks some. There are 200,000 to 250,000 clones in the sample; 84% occur only once, and about 7% lies in the top ten. Source material: PBMCs or T cells enriched from blood (not recorded which). The receptors were gathered from a woman between 35 and 50 years old who had recovered from COVID-19. The CDR3 runs from the conserved cysteine through the conserved F or W. The D gene is left open where the match is weak. Clone size is given for some rows only: seen once, a few or many times, or a class if the clone is expanded.

TRBJ2-1 | TRBV28 | NA | TRBD2 | CASSLILAEGGQFF | TGTGCCAGCAGTTTAATACTAGCGGAGGGAGGGCAGTTCTTC
TRBJ1-2 | TRBV28 | NA | NA | CAIYGTSTTGYTF | TGTGCCATCTACGGTACCTCAACCACGGGCTACACCTTC
TRBJ2-5 | TRBV24-1 | NA | TRBD2 | CATSSISGRGDTQYF | TGTGCCACCAGCTCAATAAGCGGGAGAGGGGATACCCAGTACTTC
TRBJ1-5 | TRBV2 | NA | NA | CATTGTGGNQPQHF | TGTGCCACCACCGGGACCGGAGGGAATCAGCCCCAGCATTTT
TRBJ2-2 | TRBV7-9 | NA | TRBD1 | CASFRQGTNTGELFF | TGTGCCAGTTTTCGACAGGGGACGAACACCGGGGAGCTGTTTTTT
TRBJ2-5 | TRBV14 | NA | TRBD2 | CASSQASGRSAETQYF | TGTGCCAGCAGCCAGGCTAGCGGGAGAAGTGCAGAGACCCAGTACTTC
TRBJ2-2 | TRBV10-1 | NA | NA | CASSGVVYGELFF | TGCGCCAGCAGTGGAGTAGTCTACGGGGAGCTGTTTTTT
TRBJ2-6 | TRBV30 | NA | NA | CAWRAGTGANVLTF | TGTGCCTGGAGGGCAGGGACTGGGGCCAACGTCCTGACTTTC
TRBJ1-2 | TRBV12-5 | NA | NA | CASGYSNYGYTF | TGTGCTAGTGGTTACTCTAACTATGGCTACACCTTC
TRBJ2-7 | TRBV5-1 | NA | TRBD2 | CASSFSGGSYEQYF | TGCGCCAGCAGCTTCAGCGGGGGTTCCTACGAGCAGTACTTC
TRBJ1-5 | TRBV19 | NA | TRBD1 | CASSQESGTGISSQHF | TGTGCCAGTAGTCAAGAATCCGGGACAGGAATTTCGTCCCAGCATTTT
TRBJ2-2 | TRBV7-2 | once | NA | CASSLGGGETGELFF | TGTGCCAGCAGCTTAGGAGGAGGGGAGACCGGGGAGCTGTTTTTT
TRBJ2-7 | TRBV7-8 | NA | TRBD2 | CASSLEGGTYEQYF | TGTGCCAGCAGCTTGGAGGGAGGGACCTACGAGCAGTACTTC
TRBJ1-6 | TRBV10-3 | NA | NA | CAISDETGLGYNSPLHF | TGTGCCATCAGTGATGAGACCGGACTTGGCTATAATTCACCCCTCCACTTT
TRBJ1-1 | TRBV7-2 | NA | NA | CASSLGAGINTEAFF | TGTGCCAGCAGCTTGGGGGCAGGGATTAACACTGAAGCTTTCTTT
TRBJ2-3 | TRBV4-3 | NA | TRBD2 | CASSQDLMAGGPTDTQYF | TGCGCCAGCAGCCAAGATTTGATGGCGGGAGGGCCTACAGATACGCAGTATTTT
TRBJ1-1 | TRBV12-3/TRBV12-4 | NA | NA | CASSPTEYTEAFF | TGTGCCAGCAGCCCTACAGAGTACACTGAAGCTTTCTTT